This record covers a single T cell receptor (beta chain). Which antigen it targets is not known. Base qualities were left out, and no much larger clone turns up one base away. CDR1 and CDR2, per the germline V gene, are LGHNT and FRNRAP. The CDR3 contains 12 residues, cysteine and phenylalanine counted. The entry retains the CDR3 DNA only, 36 bases that are in frame from base 1. The trim is 6 bases for V and 8 bases for J, with a gap of 11 bases between the germline ends. The record originates from a study of blood T cell repertoires in COVID-19 (TCRdb year 2020). For the study in its entirety: Samples covering the acute and convalescent phases of COVID-19 were provided by collaborators in the United States, Italy and Spain. Nearly every sample came with metadata listing a de-identified subject ID, COVID-19 status, age in years and sex. The prospective study material was composed of cDNA or gDNA derived from T cells, B-cell-depleted T cells, or PBMCs. The samples were drawn from the first 160 participants of the ongoing ImmuneRACE study and from over a thousand subjects provided by 6 global collaborators. HLA class I and class II types, where available, came from metadata supplied by the sample provider rather than from assay-based typing. The dataset comprised deeply sampled blood TCRbeta repertoires from subjects exposed to, actively infected with, or recovered from COVID-19. A freely available public database, intended as a resource for researchers studying the immune response to SARS-CoV-2, is where the repertoires were released.

The immunoSEQ Assay, a bias-controlled multiplex PCR, was used to amplify TCRbeta CDR3 regions from genomic DNA. On the study's bioinformatics: The number of nucleated cells in each sample was estimated from the amplification of reference gene primers within the assay. To quantify the absolute abundance of each unique TCRbeta CDR3 rearrangement, sequence reads were collapsed and filtered. For each sample, productive Simpson clonality was calculated as the square root of Simpson's diversity index over productive rearrangements. In its TCRdb copy, this immuneACCESS table keeps in-frame sequences only and misses some clones. Where compared with another copy, unresolved V genes explain less than half of these, and the others have no known cause. Clonal size and the V and J genes are those of that table, whereas D and trimming came from the DNA. For this sample there are approximately 240,000 clones; approximately 84% appear just once. Of the sample, over 2.5% is held by the ten largest clones.

A second Seattle source provided samples from volunteer blood donors who had recovered from COVID-19. Each collaborating institution followed its own protocols to collect whole blood in K2EDTA tubes. For TCRbeta analysis, collaborators shipped samples in one of three forms: frozen whole blood, isolated PBMCs, or DNA extracted from either of those sample types. The paper's findings and limits, for the study overall: The quantity of clinical and demographic metadata differed by source and by participant and was supplied without curation.

Sequencing was performed on peripheral blood. This receptor was identified in a woman in her 30s who had recovered from COVID-19. The V gene is TRBV12-5 and the J gene is TRBJ1-5; a tentative D call is TRBD1 (5 bases match). Read as DNA, the sequence is TGTGCTAGTGGCCCCCCGGGGGAGCCCCAGCATTTT. The resulting protein is CASGPPGEPQHF.